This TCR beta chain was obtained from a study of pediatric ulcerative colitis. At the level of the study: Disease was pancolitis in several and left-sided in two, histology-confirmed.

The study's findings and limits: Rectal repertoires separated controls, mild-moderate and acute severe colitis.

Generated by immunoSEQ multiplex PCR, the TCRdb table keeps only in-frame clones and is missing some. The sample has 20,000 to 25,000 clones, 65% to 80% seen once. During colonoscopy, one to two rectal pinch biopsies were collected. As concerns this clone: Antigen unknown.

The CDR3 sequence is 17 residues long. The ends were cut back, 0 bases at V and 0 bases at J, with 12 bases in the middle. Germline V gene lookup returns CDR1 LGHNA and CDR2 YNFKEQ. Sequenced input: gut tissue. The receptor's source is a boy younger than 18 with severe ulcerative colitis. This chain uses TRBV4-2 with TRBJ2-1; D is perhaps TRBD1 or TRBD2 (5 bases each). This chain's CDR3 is CASSQERSRGSYNEQFF. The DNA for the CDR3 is TGTGCCAGCAGCCAAGAACGTTCGAGGGGCTCCTACAATGAGCAGTTCTTC.